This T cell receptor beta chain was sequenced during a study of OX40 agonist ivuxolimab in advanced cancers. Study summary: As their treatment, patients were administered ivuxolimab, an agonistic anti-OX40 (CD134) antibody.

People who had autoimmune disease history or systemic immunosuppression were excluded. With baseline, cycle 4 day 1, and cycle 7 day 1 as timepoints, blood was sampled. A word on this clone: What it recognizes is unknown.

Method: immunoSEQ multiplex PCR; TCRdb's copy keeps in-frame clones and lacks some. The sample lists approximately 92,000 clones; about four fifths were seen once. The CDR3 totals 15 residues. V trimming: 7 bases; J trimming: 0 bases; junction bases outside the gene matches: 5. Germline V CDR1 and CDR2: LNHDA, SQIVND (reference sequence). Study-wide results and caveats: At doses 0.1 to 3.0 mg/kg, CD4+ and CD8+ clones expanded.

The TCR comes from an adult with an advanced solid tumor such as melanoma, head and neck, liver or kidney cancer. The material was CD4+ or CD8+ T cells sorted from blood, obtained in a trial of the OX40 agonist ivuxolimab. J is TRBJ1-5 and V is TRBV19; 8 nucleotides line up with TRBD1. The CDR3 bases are TGTGCCAGTACCGGGACAGGTAATAGCAATCAGCCCCAGCATTTT. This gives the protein CASTGTGNSNQPQHF.